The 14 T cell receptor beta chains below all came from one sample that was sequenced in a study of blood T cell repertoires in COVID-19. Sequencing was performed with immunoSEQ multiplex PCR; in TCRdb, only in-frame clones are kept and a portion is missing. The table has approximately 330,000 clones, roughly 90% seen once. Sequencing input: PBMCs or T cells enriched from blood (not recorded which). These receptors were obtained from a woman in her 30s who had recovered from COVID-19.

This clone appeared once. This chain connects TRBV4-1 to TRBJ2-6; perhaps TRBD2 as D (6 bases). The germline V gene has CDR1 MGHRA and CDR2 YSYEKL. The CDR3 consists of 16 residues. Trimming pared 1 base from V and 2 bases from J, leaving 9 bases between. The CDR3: CASSQVGGTGANVLTF. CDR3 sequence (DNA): TGCGCCAGCAGCCAAGTTGGGGGGACTGGGGCCAACGTCCTGACTTTC.

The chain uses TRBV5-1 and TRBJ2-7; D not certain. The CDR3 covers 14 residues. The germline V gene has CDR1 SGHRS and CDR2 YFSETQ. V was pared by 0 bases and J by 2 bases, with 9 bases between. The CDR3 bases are TGCGCCAGCAGCTTGGAACTTGCGACCTACGAGCAGTACTTC. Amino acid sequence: CASSLELATYEQYF.

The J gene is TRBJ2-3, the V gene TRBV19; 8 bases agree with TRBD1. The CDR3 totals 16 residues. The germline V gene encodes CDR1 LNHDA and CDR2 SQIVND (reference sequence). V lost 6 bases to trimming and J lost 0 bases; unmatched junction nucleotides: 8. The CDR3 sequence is CASRYRTGSSTDTQYF. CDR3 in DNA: TGTGCCAGTAGGTACAGGACAGGGTCTAGCACAGATACGCAGTATTTT. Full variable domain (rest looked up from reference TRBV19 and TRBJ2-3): DGGITQSPKYLFRKEGQNVTLSCEQNLNHDAMYWYRQDPGQGLRLIYYSQIVNDFQKGDIAEGYSVSREKKESFPLTVTSAQKNPTAFYLCASRYRTGSSTDTQYFGPGTRLTVL.

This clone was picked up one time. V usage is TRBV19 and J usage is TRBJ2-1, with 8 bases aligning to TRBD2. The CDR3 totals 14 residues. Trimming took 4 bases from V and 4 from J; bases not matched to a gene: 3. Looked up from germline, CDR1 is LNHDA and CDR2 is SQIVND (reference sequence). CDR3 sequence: CASSSGRTYNEQFF. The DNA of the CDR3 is TGTGCCAGTAGTAGCGGGAGGACGTACAATGAGCAGTTCTTC.

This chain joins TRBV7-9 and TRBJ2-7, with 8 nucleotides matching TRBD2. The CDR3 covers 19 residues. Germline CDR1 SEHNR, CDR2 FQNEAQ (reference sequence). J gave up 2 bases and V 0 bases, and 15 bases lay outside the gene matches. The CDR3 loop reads CASSLAWLAGTKTPYEQYF. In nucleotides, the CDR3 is TGTGCCAGCAGCTTAGCGTGGTTAGCGGGAACGAAAACGCCCTACGAGCAGTACTTC.

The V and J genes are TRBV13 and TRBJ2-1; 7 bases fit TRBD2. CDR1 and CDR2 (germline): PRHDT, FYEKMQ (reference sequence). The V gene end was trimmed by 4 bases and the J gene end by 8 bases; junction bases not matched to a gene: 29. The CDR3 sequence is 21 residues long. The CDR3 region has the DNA TGTGCCAGCAGCTCCCCACGGGGTAGTGGGCTAGCGGTCCCCAGGCGGGATGAGCAGTTCTTC. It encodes CASSSPRGSGLAVPRRDEQFF.

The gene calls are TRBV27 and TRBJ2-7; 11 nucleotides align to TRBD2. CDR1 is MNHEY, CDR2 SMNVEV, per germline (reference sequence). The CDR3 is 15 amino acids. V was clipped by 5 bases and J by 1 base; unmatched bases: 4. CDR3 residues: CASSQLAGGSYEQYF. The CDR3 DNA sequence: TGTGCCAGCAGTCAGCTAGCGGGAGGATCCTACGAGCAGTACTTC.

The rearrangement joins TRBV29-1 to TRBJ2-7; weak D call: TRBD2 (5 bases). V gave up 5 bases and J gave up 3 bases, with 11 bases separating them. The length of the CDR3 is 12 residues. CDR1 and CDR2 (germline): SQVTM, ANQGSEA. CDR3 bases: TGCAGCGTTTGGTATGAGGGCTACGAGCAGTACTTC. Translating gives CSVWYEGYEQYF.

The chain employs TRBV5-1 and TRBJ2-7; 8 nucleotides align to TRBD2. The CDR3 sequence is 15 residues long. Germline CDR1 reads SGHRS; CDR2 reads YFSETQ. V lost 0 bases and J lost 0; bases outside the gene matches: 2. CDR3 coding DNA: TGCGCCAGCAGCTTGGAACTAGCGGTCTCCTACGAGCAGTACTTC. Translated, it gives CASSLELAVSYEQYF.

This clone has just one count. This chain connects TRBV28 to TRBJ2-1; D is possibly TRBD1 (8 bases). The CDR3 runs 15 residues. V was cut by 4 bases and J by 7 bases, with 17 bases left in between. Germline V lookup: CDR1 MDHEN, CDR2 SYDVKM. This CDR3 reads CASSSGGQAVNEQFF. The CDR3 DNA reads TGTGCCAGCAGTTCGGGGGGACAGGCCGTAAATGAGCAGTTCTTC.

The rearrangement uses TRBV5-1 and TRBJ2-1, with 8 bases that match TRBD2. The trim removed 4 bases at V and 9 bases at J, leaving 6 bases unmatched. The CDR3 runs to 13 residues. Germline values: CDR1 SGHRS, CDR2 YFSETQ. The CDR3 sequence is CASSQTSESEQFF. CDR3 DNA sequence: TGCGCCAGCAGCCAGACTAGCGAAAGTGAGCAGTTCTTC. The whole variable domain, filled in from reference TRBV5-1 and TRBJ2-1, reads KAGVTQTPRYLIKTRGQQVTLSCSPISGHRSVSWYQQTPGQGLQFLFEYFSETQRNKGNFPGRFSGRQFSNSRSEMNVSTLELGDSALYLCASSQTSESEQFFGPGTRLTVL.

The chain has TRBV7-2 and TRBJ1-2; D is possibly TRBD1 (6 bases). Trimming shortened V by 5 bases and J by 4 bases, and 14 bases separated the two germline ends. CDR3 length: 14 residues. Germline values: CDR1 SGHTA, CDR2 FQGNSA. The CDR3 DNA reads TGTGCCAGCAGCCCGAACACAGGGATCTATGGCTACACCTTC. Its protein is CASSPNTGIYGYTF.

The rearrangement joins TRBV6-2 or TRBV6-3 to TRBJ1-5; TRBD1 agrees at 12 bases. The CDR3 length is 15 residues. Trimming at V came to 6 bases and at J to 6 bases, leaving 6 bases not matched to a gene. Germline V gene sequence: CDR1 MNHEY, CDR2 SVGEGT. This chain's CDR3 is CASSSGQGALQPQHF. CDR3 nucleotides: TGTGCCAGCAGCTCGGGACAGGGGGCACTTCAGCCCCAGCATTTT.

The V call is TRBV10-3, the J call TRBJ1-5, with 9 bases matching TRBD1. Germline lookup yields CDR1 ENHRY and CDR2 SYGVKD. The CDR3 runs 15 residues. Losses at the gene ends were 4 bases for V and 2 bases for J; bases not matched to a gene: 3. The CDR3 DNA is TGTGCCATCAGTGCGGGACAGGGTGGCAATCAGCCCCAGCATTTT. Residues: CAISAGQGGNQPQHF.